This T cell receptor beta chain emerged from a study of CXCR3-negative and CXCR3-positive naive CD8 T cells. Study-level results: Memory CD8+ T cell repertoires were far less diverse than both naive subsets. TRB CDR3s were more hydrophobic in CXCR3-positive than in CXCR3-negative naive cells.

On this clonotype: The antigen is unknown.

TRB cDNA libraries were made by UMI-labeled 5' RACE. Using the 5' RACE reads, TCRdb records one entry per CDR3 protein without DNA. Its table records around 8,400 distinct CDR3 sequences. CDR1 is SEHNR, CDR2 FQNEAQ, per germline (reference sequence). The CDR3 is 11 residues long. Sequenced: naive CXCR3- CD8+ T cells from blood. The subset is: CD45RO-CCR7+CD27+CD95- naive CD8+ T cells lacking CXCR3 (TNR3-). The source of this sequence is a human donor in good health. Some clones in this sample may be carry-over from other donors' samples. The J gene is TRBJ2-1, the V gene TRBV7-9. CDR3: CASSLTNEQFF. Variable domain in full (rest from reference TRBV7-9 and TRBJ2-1): DTGVSQNPRHKITKRGQNVTFRCDPISEHNRLYWYRQTLGQGPEFLTYFQNEAQLEKSRLLSDRFSAERPKGSFSTLEIQRTEQGDSAMYLCASSLTNEQFFGPGTRLTVL.